This TCR beta chain emerged from a study of blood T cell repertoires in COVID-19. Study members were between roughly 18 and 100 years old and lived in 25 or so US regions. Participant-reported clinical history was the basis for cohort assignment. Recovered status in Cohort 3 required two negative PCRs, clearance, or symptom resolution. Source study methods: For nucleated cells, counts were estimated from reference gene primer amplification. The table came from immunoSEQ multiplex PCR; TCRdb's copy has only in-frame clones and leaves some out. That table supplies the V and J calls and clone size; D and trimming were determined from the DNA. The sample records 370,000 or so clones, roughly 86% being singletons. The sequence came from a man younger than 45 who had recovered from COVID-19. The specimen was PBMCs or T cells enriched from blood (not recorded which).

The DNA of the CDR3 is TGTGCCAGCAGCCCGGGACAGGGGATCACTGAAGCTTTCTTT. Its translation: CASSPGQGITEAFF. V gene TRBV7-9 combines with J gene TRBJ1-1, with 10 bases fitting TRBD1. CDR1 and CDR2 from the germline V gene are SEHNR and FQNEAQ (reference sequence). The J segment lost 4 bases and the V segment lost 5 bases, leaving 4 bases of the junction unmatched. The CDR3 is 14 residues long.